The following is a T cell receptor (beta chain) sequence with its context. Its antigen is undetermined. This record belongs to a study of shared clonotypes between healthy human individuals. On the study more broadly: Per donor, three plates held CD4 naive cells, three held CD4 memory, two held CD8 naive and one held CD8 memory. Overall study results and limits: Generally, naive subsets (rather than memory subsets) showed larger estimated richness.

Assay used: immunoSEQ multiplex PCR; TCRdb lists only in-frame clones, some missing. The data contain about 680,000 clones, 92% of them singletons. The V gene's germline CDR1 is MGHRA and CDR2 YSYEKL. CDR3 length equals 15 residues. V lost 1 base, J lost 0 bases, and 7 bases lay in between. As defined, naive CD8 cells were CD45RO-negative and positively selected for CCR7, with terminally differentiated effector memory CD45RA+ cells excluded. This chain connects TRBV4-1 to TRBJ2-1; perhaps TRBD2 as D (6 bases). The sequence came from a young man in good health. Sequencing input: naive CD8+ T cells sorted from blood. CDR3 loop: CASSQGEDSYNEQFF. DNA of the CDR3: TGCGCCAGCAGCCAAGGGGAGGACTCCTACAATGAGCAGTTCTTC.